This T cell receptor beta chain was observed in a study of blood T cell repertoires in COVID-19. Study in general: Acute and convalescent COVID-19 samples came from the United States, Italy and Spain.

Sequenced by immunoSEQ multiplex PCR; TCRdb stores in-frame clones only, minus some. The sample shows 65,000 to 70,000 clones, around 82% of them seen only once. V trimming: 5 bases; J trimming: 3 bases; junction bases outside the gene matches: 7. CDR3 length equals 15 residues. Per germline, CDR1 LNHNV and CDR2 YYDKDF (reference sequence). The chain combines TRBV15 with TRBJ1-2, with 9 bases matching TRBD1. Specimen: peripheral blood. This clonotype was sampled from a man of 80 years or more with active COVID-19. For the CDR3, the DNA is TGTGCCACCAGCCTCGGGACAGGGAGGGACTATGGCTACACCTTC. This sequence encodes CATSLGTGRDYGYTF.